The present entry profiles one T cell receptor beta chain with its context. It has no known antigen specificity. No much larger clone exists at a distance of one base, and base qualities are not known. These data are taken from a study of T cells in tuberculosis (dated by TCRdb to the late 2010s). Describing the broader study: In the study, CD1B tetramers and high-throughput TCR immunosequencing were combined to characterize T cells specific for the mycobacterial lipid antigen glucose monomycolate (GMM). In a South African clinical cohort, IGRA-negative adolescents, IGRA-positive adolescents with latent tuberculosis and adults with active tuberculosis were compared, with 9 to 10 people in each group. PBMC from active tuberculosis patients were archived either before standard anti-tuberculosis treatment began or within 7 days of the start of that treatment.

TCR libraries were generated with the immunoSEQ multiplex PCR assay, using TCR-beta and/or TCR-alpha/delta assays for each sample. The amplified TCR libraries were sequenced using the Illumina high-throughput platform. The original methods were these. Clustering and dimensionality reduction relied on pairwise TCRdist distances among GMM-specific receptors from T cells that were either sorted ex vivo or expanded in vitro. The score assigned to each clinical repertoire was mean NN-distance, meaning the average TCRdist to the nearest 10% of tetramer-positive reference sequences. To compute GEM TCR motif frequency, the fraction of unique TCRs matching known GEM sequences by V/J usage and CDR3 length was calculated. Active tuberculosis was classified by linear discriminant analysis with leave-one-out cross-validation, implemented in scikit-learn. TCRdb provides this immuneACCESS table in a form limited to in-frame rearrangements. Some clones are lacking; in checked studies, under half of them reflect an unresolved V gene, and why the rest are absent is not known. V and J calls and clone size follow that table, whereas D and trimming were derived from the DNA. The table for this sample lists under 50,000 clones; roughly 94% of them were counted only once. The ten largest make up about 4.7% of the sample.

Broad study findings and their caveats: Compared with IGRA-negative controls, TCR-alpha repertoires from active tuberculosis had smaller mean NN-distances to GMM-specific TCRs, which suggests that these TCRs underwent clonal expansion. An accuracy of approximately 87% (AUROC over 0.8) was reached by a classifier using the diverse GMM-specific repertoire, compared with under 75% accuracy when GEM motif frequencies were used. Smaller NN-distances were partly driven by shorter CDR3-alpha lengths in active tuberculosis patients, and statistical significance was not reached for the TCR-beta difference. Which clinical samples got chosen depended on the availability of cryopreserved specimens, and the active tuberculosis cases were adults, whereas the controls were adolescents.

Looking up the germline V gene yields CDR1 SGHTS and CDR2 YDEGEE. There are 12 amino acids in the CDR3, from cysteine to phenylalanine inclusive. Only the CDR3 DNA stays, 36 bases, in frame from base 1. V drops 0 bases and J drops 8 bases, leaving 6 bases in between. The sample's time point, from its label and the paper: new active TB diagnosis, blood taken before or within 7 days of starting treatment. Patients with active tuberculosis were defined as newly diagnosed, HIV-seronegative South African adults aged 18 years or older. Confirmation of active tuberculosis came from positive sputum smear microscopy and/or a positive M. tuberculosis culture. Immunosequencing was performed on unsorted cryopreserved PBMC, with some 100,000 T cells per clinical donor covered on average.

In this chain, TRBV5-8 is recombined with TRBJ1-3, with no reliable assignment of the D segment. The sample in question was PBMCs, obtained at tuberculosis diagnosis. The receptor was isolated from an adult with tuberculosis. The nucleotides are TGTGCCAGCAGCTTGGGCGGTTACACCATATATTTT. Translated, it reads CASSLGGYTIYF.